The 8 T cell receptor beta chains reported below all come from one sample, sequenced in a study of cytomegalovirus exposure and HLA in healthy donors. PCR used 60 Vbeta primers and 13 Jbeta primers. Profiled with immunoSEQ multiplex PCR; TCRdb holds only in-frame clones, not every one. The sample has about 180,000 clones, over 65% seen once; the top ten hold around 1.6%. Input material: PBMCs. These receptors all stem from a man between 18 and 35 years old in good health and CMV-seronegative.

V usage is TRBV2 and J usage is TRBJ2-7, with 9 bases that match TRBD2. V shed 3 bases, J shed 8 bases, and the junction held 8 bases outside the gene matches. This CDR3 has 14 amino acids. Per the germline V gene, CDR1 is SNHLY and CDR2 is FYNNEI. CDR3 nucleotides: TGTGCCAGCAGTGATAAAGCGGGAGGATTAAAGCAGTACTTC. This sequence encodes CASSDKAGGLKQYF.

V gene TRBV19 combines with J gene TRBJ1-4; tentative D call: TRBD1 (6 bases). Germline CDR1 is LNHDA and CDR2 is SQIVND (reference sequence). This CDR3 has 15 amino acids. The ends were cut back, 5 bases at V and 7 bases at J, with 17 bases in the middle. CDR3 residues: CASSSPSRGGEKLFF. The CDR3 DNA follows: TGTGCCAGTAGTTCTCCATCCAGGGGTGGTGAAAAACTGTTTTTT.

The chain has TRBV6-5 and TRBJ2-3; 9 bases line up with TRBD2. V trimming: 2 bases; J trimming: 3 bases; junction bases outside the gene matches: 6. The germline gives CDR1 MNHEY, CDR2 SVGAGI. The CDR3 length is 16 residues. The CDR3 spells CASSYASGVTTDTQYF. CDR3 nucleotides: TGTGCCAGCAGTTACGCTAGCGGGGTAACTACAGATACGCAGTATTTT.

This chain joins TRBV7-9 and TRBJ1-5; 8 bases are a match to TRBD1. This CDR3 has 13 residues. Trimming at V came to 3 bases and at J to 7 bases, leaving 2 bases not matched to a gene. CDR1 SEHNR and CDR2 FQNEAQ come from the germline V gene (reference sequence). CDR3 DNA sequence: TGTGCCAGCAGCTTGACAGGGGCGCAGCCCCAGCATTTT. It encodes CASSLTGAQPQHF.

This clone was counted only a few times. The chain combines TRBV6-1 with TRBJ1-4; 7 bases are a match to TRBD1. Germline V lookup: CDR1 MNHNS, CDR2 SASEGT. V lost 10 bases, J lost 8 bases, and 7 bases stayed unmatched. The CDR3 consists of 12 residues. This chain's CDR3 is CATGTVGEKLFF. DNA for the CDR3: TGTGCCACCGGGACAGTGGGGGAAAAACTGTTTTTT.

The rearrangement joins TRBV28 to TRBJ1-1; D gene unclear. Germline CDR1 reads MDHEN; CDR2 reads SYDVKM. CDR3 length: 12 amino acids. Deletions cut 10 bases from V and 6 bases from J, with 15 bases between. CDR3 DNA sequence: TGTGCCAACCTATTGAGGGTTGCTGAAGCTTTCTTT. Amino acids: CANLLRVAEAFF.

This clone turned up a few times. J is TRBJ1-2 and V is TRBV29-1, with D possibly being TRBD1 (5 bases). This CDR3 spans 13 amino acids. V was clipped by 1 base and J by 8 bases, with 14 bases between them. Germline CDR1 reads SQVTM; CDR2 reads ANQGSEA. CDR3 coding DNA: TGCAGCGTTGAAGTTCAGGGTAGAGGCGGCTACACCTTC. Its protein is CSVEVQGRGGYTF. Combining the CDR3 with reference TRBV29-1 and TRBJ1-2 gives the whole variable domain SAVISQKPSRDICQRGTSLTIQCQVDSQVTMMFWYRQQPGQSLTLIATANQGSEATYESGFVIDKFPISRPNLTFSTLTVSNMSPEDSSIYLCSVEVQGRGGYTFGSGTRLTVV.

V and J are TRBV9 and TRBJ2-2; TRBD2 agrees at 9 bases. Germline lookup yields CDR1 SGDLS and CDR2 YYNGEE. Unmatched junction bases numbered 4, after V lost 4 bases and J lost 0 bases. The CDR3 consists of 16 residues. The DNA of the CDR3 is TGTGCCAGCAGCTCTAGACTAGCGGCGAACACCGGGGAGCTGTTTTTT. Translated: CASSSRLAANTGELFF.